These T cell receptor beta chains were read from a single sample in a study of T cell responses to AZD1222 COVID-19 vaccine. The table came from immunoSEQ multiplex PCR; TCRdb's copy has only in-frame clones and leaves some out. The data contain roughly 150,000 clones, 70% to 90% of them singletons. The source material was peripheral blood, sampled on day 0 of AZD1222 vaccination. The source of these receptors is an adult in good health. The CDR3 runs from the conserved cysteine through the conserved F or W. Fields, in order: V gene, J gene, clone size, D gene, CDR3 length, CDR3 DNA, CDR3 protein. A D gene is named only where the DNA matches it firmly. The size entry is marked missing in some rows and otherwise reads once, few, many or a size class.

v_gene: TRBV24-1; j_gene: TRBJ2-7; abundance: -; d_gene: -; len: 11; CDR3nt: TGTGCCACCAGTGAGGGCTACGAGCAGTACTTC; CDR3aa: CATSEGYEQYF
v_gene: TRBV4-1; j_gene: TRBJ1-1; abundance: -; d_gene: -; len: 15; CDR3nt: TGCGCCAGCAGCCATCCCTTTCTTGCCTCGGCGGAGGCTTTCTTT; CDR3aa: CASSHPFLASAEAFF
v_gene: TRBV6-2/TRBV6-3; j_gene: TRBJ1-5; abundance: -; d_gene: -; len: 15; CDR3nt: TGTGCCAGCAGTTACACGGGATATAGCAATCAGCCCCAGCATTTT; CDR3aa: CASSYTGYSNQPQHF
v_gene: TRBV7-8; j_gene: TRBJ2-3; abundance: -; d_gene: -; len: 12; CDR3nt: TGTGCCAGCAGCAGAGGCACAGATACGCAGTATTTT; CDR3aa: CASSRGTDTQYF
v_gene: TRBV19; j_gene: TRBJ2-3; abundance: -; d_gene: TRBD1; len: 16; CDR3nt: TGTGCCAGTAGACCCAGAACGGGACAGGGGCTAGATACGCAGTATTTT; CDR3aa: CASRPRTGQGLDTQYF
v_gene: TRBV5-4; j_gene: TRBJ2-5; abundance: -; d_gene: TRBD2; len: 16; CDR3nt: TGTGCCAGCAGCTTCGGCGGGGGGGTAGCTGGTCGGACCCAGTACTTC; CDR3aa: CASSFGGGVAGRTQYF
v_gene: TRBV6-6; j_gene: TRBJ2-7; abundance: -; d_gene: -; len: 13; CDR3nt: TGTGCCAGCAGTTACATCGGACAGAACGAGCAGTACTTC; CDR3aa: CASSYIGQNEQYF
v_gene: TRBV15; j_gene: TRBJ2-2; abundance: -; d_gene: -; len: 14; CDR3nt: TGTGCCACCAGCCGGACCCGGAACACCGGGGAGCTGTTTTTT; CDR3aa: CATSRTRNTGELFF
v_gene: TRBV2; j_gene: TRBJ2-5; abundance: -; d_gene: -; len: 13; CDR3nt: TGTGCCAGCAGTGGGTACGGGGGAGAGACCCAGTACTTC; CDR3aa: CASSGYGGETQYF
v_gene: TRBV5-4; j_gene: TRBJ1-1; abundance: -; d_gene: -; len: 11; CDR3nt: TGTGCCAGCAGCTCGAATACTGAAGCTTTCTTT; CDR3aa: CASSSNTEAFF
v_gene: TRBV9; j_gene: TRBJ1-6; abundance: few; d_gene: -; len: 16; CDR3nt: TGTGCCAGCAGCGTAGTGGCGGACGAGGGAAGGGCACCCCTCCACTTT; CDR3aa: CASSVVADEGRAPLHF
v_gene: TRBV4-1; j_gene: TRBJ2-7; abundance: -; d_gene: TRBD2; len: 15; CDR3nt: TGCGCCAGCAGCCCCCTAGGTAGCGGGAGATACGAGCAGTACTTC; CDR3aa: CASSPLGSGRYEQYF
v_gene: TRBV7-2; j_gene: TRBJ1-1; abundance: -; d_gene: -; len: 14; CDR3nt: TGTGCCAGCAGCTTAGGTAAAAGTTACACTGAAGCTTTCTTT; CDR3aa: CASSLGKSYTEAFF
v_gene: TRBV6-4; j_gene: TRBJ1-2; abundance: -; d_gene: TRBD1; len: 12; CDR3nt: TGTGCCAGCAGACAGGGGTTCAGCGGCTACACCTTC; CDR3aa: CASRQGFSGYTF
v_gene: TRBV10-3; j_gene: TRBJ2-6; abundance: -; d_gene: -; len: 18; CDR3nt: TGTGCCATCAGTGAGACCCCCGTTCAAAGCTCTGGGGCCAACGTCCTGACTTTC; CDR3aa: CAISETPVQSSGANVLTF
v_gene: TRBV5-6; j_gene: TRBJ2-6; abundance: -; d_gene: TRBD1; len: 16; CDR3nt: TGTGCCAGCAGCTCGGGACAGGGGGCTGGGGCCAACGTCCTGACTTTC; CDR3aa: CASSSGQGAGANVLTF
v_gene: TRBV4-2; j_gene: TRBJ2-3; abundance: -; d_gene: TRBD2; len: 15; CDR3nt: TGTGCCAGCAGCCCGAGACTAGCGGGAGTAGATACGCAGTATTTT; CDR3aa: CASSPRLAGVDTQYF
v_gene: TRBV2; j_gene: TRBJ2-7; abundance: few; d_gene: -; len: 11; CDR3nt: TGTGCCAGCAGTGAGGTGTACGAGCAGTACTTC; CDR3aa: CASSEVYEQYF
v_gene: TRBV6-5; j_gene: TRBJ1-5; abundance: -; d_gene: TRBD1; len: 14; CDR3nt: TGTGCCAGCAGCCAGGGACAGCCCAATCAGCCCCAGCATTTT; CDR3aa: CASSQGQPNQPQHF
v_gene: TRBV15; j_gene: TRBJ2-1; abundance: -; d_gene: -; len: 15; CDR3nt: TGTGCCACCAGCAGAGTTTTAGAGGGACGGAATGAGCAGTTCTTC; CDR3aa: CATSRVLEGRNEQFF
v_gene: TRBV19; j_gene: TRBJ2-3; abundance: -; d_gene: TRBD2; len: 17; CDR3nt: TGTGCCAGTAGTCCCTGGGGGCTAGCGGGAGATACAGATACGCAGTATTTT; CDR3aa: CASSPWGLAGDTDTQYF
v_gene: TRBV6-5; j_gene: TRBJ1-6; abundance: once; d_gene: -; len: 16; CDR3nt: TGTGCCAGCAGTTACTGGGGACGCTCCTATAATTCACCCCTCCACTTT; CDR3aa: CASSYWGRSYNSPLHF
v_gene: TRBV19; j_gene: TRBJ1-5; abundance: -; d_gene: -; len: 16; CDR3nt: TGTGCCAGTAGTATAGTAAGGGGCCATAGCAATCAGCCCCAGCATTTT; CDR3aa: CASSIVRGHSNQPQHF
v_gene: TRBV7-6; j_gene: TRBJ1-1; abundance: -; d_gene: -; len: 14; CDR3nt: TGTGCCAGCAGCTTATTGGCAAAGAACACTGAAGCTTTCTTT; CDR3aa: CASSLLAKNTEAFF
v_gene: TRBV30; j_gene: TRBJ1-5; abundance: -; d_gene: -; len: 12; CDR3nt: TGTGCCTGGACGCGGGACAATCAGCCCCAGCATTTT; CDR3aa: CAWTRDNQPQHF
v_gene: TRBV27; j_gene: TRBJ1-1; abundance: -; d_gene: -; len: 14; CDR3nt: TGTGCCAGCAGTTTGGGGGAGATGAACACTGAAGCTTTCTTT; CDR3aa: CASSLGEMNTEAFF
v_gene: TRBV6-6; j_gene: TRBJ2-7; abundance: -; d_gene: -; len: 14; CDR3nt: TGTGCCAGCAGTTCCAGGGGTTTCTCCTACGAGCAGTACTTC; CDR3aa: CASSSRGFSYEQYF
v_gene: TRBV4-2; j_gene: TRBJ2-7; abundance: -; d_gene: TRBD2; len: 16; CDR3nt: TGTGCCAGCAGCCAAGGACGAGCGGGGGCGACCTACGAGCAGTACTTC; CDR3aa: CASSQGRAGATYEQYF
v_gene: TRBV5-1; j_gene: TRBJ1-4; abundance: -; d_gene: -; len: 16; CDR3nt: TGCGCCAGCAGCATTAGCCGTTTTGCAACTAATGAAAAACTGTTTTTT; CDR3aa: CASSISRFATNEKLFF
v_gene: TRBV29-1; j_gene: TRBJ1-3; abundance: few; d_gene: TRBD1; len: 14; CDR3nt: TGCAGCGTTCCTGACAGGGCGGGTGGAAACACCATATATTTT; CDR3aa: CSVPDRAGGNTIYF
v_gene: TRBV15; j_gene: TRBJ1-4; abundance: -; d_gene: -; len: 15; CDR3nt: TGTGCCACCAGCATTGGGAGGACAACTAATGAAAAACTGTTTTTT; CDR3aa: CATSIGRTTNEKLFF
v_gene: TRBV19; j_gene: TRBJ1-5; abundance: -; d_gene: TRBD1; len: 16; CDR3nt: TGTGCCAGTAGTACCCAACCGACAGGGGGCGGTCAGCCCCAGCATTTT; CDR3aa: CASSTQPTGGGQPQHF
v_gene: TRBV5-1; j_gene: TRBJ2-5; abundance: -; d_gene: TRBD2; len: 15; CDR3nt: TGCGCCAGCAGCTTATCTAGCGGTCCGCAAGAGACCCAGTACTTC; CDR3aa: CASSLSSGPQETQYF
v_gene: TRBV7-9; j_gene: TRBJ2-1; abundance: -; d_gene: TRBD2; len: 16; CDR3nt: TGTGCCAGCAGCTCTAGGACTAGCGGGAGGGAAAATGAGCAGTTCTTC; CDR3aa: CASSSRTSGRENEQFF
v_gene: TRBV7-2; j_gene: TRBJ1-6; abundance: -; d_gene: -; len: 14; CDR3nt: TGTGCCAGCAGCTTAGTATTGACGGATTCACCCCTCCACTTT; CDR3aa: CASSLVLTDSPLHF
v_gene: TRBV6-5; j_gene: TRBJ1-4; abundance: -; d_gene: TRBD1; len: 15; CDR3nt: TGTGCCAGCAACCCCGACAGGGGGCGGGTTGAAAAACTGTTTTTT; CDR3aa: CASNPDRGRVEKLFF
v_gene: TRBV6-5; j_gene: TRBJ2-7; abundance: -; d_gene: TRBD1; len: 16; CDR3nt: TGTGCCAGCAGTTACGCTCCAGGGACAGGGGTCTACGAGCAGTACTTC; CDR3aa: CASSYAPGTGVYEQYF
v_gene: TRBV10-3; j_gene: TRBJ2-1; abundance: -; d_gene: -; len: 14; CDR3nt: TGTGCCATCAGTGAGTCTGGCAGGGGCAATGAGCAGTTCTTC; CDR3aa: CAISESGRGNEQFF
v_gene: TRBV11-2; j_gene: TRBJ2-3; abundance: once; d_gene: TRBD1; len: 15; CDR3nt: TGTGCCAGCAGCCGTGACAGGGGGCGCACAGATACGCAGTATTTT; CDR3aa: CASSRDRGRTDTQYF
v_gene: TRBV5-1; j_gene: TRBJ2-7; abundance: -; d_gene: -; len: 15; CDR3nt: TGCGCCAGCAGCCTAGGACAGCCAAGCCTCTACGAGCAGTACTTC; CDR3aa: CASSLGQPSLYEQYF
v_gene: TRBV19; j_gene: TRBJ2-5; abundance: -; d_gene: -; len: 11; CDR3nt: TGTGCCAGTCGGAAAGGACAGACCCAGTACTTC; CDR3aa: CASRKGQTQYF
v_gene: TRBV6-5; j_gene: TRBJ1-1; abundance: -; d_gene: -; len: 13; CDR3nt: TGTGCCACCCACAGGGCCCTGTCCACTGAAGCTTTCTTT; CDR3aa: CATHRALSTEAFF
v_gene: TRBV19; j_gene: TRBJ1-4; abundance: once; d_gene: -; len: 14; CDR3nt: TGTGCCAGTAGTATAAGTGACAGGAAGGGGAAACTGTTTTTT; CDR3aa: CASSISDRKGKLFF
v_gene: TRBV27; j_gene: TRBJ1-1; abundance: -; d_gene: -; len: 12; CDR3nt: TGTGCCAGCAGTGCCTCTTTATCTGAAGCTTTCTTT; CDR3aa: CASSASLSEAFF
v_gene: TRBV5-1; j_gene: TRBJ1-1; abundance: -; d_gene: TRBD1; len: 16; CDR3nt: TGCGCCAGCAGCTTGGCCCAGGGGGGCTTGGGCACTGAAGCTTTCTTT; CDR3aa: CASSLAQGGLGTEAFF
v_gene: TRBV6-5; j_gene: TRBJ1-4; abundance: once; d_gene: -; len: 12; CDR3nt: TGTGCCAGCAGTCACGACGTAGAAAAACTGTTTTTT; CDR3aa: CASSHDVEKLFF
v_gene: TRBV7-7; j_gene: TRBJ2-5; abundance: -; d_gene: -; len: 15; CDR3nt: TGTGCTAGCAGCGCTTCTAGCGCCCGCCAAGAGACCCAGTACTTC; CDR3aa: CASSASSARQETQYF
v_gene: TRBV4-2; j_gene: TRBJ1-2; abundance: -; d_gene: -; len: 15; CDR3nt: TGTGCCAGCAGCCAAGTCAGGGAGGAAGGGAATGGCTACACCTTC; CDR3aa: CASSQVREEGNGYTF
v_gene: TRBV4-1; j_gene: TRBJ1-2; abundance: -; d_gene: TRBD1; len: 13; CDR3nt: TGCGCCAGCAGCCAAAGGGGGCACTATGGCTACACCTTC; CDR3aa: CASSQRGHYGYTF